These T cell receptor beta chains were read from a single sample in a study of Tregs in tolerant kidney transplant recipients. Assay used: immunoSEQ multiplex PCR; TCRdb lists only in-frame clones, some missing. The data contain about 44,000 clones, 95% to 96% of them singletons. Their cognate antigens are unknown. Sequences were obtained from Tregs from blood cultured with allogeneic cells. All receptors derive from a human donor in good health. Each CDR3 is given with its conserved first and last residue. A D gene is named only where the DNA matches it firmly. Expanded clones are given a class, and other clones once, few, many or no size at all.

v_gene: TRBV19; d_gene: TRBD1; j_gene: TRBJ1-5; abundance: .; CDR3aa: CASTVTGLNQPQHF; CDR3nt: TGTGCCAGTACCGTGACAGGGCTTAATCAGCCCCAGCATTTT
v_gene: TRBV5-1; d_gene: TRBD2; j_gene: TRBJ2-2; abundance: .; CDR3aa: CASSLEGGRRAGELFF; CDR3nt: TGCGCCAGCAGCTTGGAGGGCGGGAGAAGGGCCGGGGAGCTGTTTTTT
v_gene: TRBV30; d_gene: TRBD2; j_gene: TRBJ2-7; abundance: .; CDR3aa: CAWSPTGTSGTYEQYF; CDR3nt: TGTGCCTGGAGCCCTACCGGGACTAGCGGAACCTACGAGCAGTACTTC
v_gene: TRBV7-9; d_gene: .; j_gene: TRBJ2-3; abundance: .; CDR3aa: CASSPLGTGRARDTDTQYF; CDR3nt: TGTGCCAGCAGCCCCCTCGGAACAGGGAGGGCACGGGACACAGATACGCAGTATTTT
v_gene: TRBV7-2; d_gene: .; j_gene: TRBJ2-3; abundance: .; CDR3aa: CASSLMASTDTQYF; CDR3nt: TGTGCCAGCAGCTTAATGGCGAGCACAGATACGCAGTATTTT
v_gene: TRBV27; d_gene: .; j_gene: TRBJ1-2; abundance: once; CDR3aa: CASSFTGLRYTF; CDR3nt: TGTGCCAGCAGCTTCACAGGGTTGCGCTACACCTTC
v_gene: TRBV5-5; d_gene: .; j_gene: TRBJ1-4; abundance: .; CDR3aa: CASSLLGAWGEKLFF; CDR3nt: TGTGCCAGCAGCTTGTTGGGAGCATGGGGTGAAAAACTGTTTTTT
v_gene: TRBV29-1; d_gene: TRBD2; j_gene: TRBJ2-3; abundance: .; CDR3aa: CSPSGDTDTQYF; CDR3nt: TGCAGCCCTAGCGGGGACACAGATACGCAGTATTTT
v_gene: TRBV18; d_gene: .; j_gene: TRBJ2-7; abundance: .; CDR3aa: CASSPPVVSYEQYF; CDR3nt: TGTGCCAGCTCACCACCGGTTGTCTCCTACGAGCAGTACTTC
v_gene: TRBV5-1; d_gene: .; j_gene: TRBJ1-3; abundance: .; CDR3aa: CASSLDGNTIYF; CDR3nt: TGCGCCAGCAGCTTGGATGGAAACACCATATATTTT
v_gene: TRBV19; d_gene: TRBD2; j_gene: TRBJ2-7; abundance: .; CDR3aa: CASSIVAGGPYEQYF; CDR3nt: TGTGCCAGTAGTATAGTAGCGGGGGGCCCTTACGAGCAGTACTTC
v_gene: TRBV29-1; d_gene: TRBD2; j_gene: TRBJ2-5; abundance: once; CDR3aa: CSVGLRGLARETQYF; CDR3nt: TGCAGCGTTGGGCTCCGAGGACTAGCGAGAGAGACCCAGTACTTC
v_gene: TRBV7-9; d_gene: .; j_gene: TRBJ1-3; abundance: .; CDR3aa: CASSLSSTGNTIYF; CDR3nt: TGTGCCAGCAGCTTAAGTTCCACTGGAAACACCATATATTTT
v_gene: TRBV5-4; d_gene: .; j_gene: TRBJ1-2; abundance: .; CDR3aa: CASSLGVSGSYGYTF; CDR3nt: TGTGCCAGCAGCTTGGGGGTGTCAGGGAGCTATGGCTACACCTTC
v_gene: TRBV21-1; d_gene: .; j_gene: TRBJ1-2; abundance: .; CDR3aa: CASSAETPTCLYGYTF; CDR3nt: TGTGCCAGCAGCGCCGAAACACCCACCTGCTTATATGGCTACACCTTC
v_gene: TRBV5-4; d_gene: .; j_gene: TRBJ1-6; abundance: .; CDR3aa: CASSLRQHLNSPLHF; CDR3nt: TGCGCCAGCAGCTTAAGACAGCACCTTAATTCACCCCTCCACTTT
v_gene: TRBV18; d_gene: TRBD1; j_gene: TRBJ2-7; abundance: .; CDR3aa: CASSPIGTGPYEQYF; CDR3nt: TGTGCCAGCTCACCAATTGGGACAGGGCCCTACGAGCAGTACTTC
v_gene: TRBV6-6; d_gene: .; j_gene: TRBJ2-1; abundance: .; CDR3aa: CASSYSDIQINEQFF; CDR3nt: TGTGCCAGCAGTTACTCGGACATACAGATTAATGAGCAGTTCTTC
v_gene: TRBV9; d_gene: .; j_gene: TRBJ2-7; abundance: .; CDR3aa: CASSKTGREQYF; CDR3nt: TGTGCCAGCAGCAAGACAGGAAGGGAGCAGTACTTC
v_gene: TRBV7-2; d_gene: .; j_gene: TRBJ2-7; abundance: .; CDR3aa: CASSKRTAGGYEQYF; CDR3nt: TGTGCCAGCAGCAAGCGGACAGCCGGGGGCTACGAGCAGTACTTC
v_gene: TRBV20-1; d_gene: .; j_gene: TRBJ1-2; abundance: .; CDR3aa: CSASPPYTF; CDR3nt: TGCAGTGCTAGCCCCCCGTACACCTTC
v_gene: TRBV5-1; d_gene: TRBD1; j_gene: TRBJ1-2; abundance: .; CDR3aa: CASSLDRAPYGYTF; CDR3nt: TGCGCCAGCAGCTTAGACAGGGCCCCCTATGGCTACACCTTC
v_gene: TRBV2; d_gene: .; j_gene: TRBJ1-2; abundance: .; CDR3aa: CASNGPWGGYGYTF; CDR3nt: TGTGCCAGCAATGGACCCTGGGGAGGCTATGGCTACACCTTC
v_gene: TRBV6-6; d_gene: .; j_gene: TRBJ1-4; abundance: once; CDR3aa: CASSYGGMGNEKLFF; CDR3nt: TGTGCCAGCAGTTATGGGGGAATGGGTAATGAAAAACTGTTTTTT
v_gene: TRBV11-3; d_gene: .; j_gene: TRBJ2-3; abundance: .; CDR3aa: CASSYGPGADTQYF; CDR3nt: TGTGCCAGCAGCTACGGGCCAGGCGCAGATACGCAGTATTTT
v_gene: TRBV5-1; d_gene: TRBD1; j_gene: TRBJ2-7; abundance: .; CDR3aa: CASSLPGGYEQYF; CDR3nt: TGCGCCAGCAGCTTGCCAGGGGGCTACGAGCAGTACTTC
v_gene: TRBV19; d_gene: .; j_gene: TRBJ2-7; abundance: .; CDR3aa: CASSTQALPYEQYF; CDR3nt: TGTGCCAGTAGTACCCAGGCCCTACCCTACGAGCAGTACTTC
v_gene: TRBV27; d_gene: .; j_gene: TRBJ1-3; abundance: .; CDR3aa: CASSPWKIGHENTIYF; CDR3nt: TGTGCCAGCAGCCCCTGGAAGATTGGCCATGAAAACACCATATATTTT
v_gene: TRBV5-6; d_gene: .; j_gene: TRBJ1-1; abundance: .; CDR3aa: CASAGWGEAFF; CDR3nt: TGTGCCAGCGCCGGTTGGGGGGAAGCTTTCTTT
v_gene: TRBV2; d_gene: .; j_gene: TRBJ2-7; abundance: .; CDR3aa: CASGGETSSYEQYF; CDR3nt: TGTGCCAGCGGCGGAGAGACCAGCTCCTACGAGCAGTACTTC
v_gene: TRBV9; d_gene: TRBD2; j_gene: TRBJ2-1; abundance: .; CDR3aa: CASSVGTSGGVASEQFF; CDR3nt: TGTGCCAGCAGCGTTGGGACTAGCGGGGGAGTCGCTAGTGAGCAGTTCTTC
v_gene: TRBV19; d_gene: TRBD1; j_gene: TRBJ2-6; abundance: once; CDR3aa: CASRTGVSGANVLTF; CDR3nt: TGTGCCAGTAGAACAGGGGTCTCTGGGGCCAACGTCCTGACTTTC
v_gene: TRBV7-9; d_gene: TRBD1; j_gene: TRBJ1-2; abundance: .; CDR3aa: CASSIGQGYGYTF; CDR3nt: TGTGCCAGCAGCATTGGACAGGGCTATGGCTACACCTTC
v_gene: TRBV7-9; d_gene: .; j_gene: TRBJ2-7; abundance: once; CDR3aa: CASSLKSSSYEQYF; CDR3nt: TGTGCCAGCTCACTGAAGAGTTCCTCCTACGAGCAGTACTTC
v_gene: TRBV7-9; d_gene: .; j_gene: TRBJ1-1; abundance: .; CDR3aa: CAALRFGNTEAFF; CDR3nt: TGTGCCGCCCTCCGGTTTGGGAACACTGAAGCTTTCTTT
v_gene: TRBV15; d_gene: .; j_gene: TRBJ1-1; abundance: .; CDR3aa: CATTDGANTEAFF; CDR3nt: TGTGCCACCACGGACGGGGCGAACACTGAAGCTTTCTTT